This paragraph covers one TCR beta chain sequence. The antigen remains undetermined. The CDR3 spans 13 residues. Germline CDR1 reads SQVTM; CDR2 reads ANQGSEA. Method: immunoSEQ multiplex PCR; TCRdb's copy keeps in-frame clones and lacks some. The table records some 80,000 clones, roughly 82% of them present only once. These data come from a study of T cell clones after liver transplantation. Study-level background: Tolerance: complete withdrawal held at least one year, liver enzymes staying within twice normal.

General study points: Compared with third party-reactive sequences, donor-reactive ones declined more, independent of withdrawal success.

The rearrangement links TRBV29-1 to TRBJ1-4; D not certain. This receptor was obtained from a human patient who received a liver transplant. Some T cells may be graft donor cells. Sequences were derived from CD4+ T cells from blood, sampled approximately 3.5 years after liver transplant. CDR3 residues: CSALPGTNEKLFF. The CDR3 DNA follows: TGCAGTGCTCTACCAGGAACTAATGAAAAACTGTTTTTT.